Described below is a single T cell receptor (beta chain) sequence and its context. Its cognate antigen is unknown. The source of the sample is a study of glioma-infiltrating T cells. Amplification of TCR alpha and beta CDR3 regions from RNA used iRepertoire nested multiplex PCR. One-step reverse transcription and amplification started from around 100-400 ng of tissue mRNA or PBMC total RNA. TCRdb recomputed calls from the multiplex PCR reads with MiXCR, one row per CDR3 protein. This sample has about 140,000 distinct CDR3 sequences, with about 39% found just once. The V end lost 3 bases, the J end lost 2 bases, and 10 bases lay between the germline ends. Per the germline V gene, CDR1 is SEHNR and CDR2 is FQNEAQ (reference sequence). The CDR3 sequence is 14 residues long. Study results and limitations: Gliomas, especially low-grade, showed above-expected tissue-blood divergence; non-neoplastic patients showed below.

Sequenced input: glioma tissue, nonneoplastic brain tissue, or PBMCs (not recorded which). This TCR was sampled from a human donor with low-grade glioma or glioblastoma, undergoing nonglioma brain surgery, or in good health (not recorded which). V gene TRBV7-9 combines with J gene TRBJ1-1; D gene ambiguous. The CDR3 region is CASSFAWDNTEAFF. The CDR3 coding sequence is TGTGCCAGCAGCTTTGCCTGGGATAACACTGAAGCTTTCTTT.